Following are 30 T cell receptor beta chains from one sample sequenced in a study of identical twins. TCRdb independently ran MiXCR on the 5' RACE reads; one entry per CDR3 protein. The table includes just under 550,000 distinct CDR3 sequences, roughly 15% detected once. This sample was shared with a second study, whose subject was yellow fever vaccine responses in identical twins.

Sequenced input: CD4+ T cells sorted from blood. All receptors come from a woman aged 18-29 years in good health.

The sample holds a few counts of this clonotype. In DNA, the CDR3 is TGTGCCAGCAGGGAGATGGGAACCACTGAAGCTTTCTTT. Its translation is CASREMGTTEAFF. This chain links TRBV3-1 with TRBJ1-1, with D hard to call. V shed 6 bases and J shed 4 bases, with 12 bases lying between them. CDR1 is LGHDT, CDR2 YNNKEL, per germline (reference sequence). This CDR3 is built from 13 residues. Combining the CDR3 with reference TRBV3-1 and TRBJ1-1 gives the whole variable domain DTAVSQTPKYLVTQMGNDKSIKCEQNLGHDTMYWYKQDSKKFLKIMFSYNNKELIINETVPNRFSPKSPDKAHLNLHINSLELGDSAVYFCASREMGTTEAFFGQGTRLTVV.

This clonotype was recorded many times. The chain couples TRBV10-3 to TRBJ2-7; D is perhaps TRBD2 (7 bases). Trimming shortened V by 4 bases and J by 3 bases, and 13 bases separated the two germline ends. There are 14 residues in the CDR3. Per germline, CDR1 ENHRY and CDR2 SYGVKD. The CDR3 region has the DNA TGTGCCATCAGTGCGGCGGGGGCGAACTACGAGCAGTACGTC. This sequence encodes CAISAAGANYEQYV.

The sample holds a few counts of this clonotype. V usage is TRBV7-9 and J usage is TRBJ1-1; D is perhaps TRBD1 (6 bases). Deletions cut 4 bases from V and 4 bases from J, with 13 bases between. The germline V gene has CDR1 SEHNR and CDR2 FQNEAQ (reference sequence). The CDR3 is 14 residues long. As DNA, the CDR3 is TGTGCCAGCAGCTCGTCAGGGGCCTCCACTGAAGCTTTCTTT. Amino acid sequence: CASSSSGASTEAFF.

This clonotype has only a few counts. The V and J genes are TRBV5-1 and TRBJ1-1, with D maybe TRBD1 (6 bases). Germline values: CDR1 SGHRS, CDR2 YFSETQ. The length of the CDR3 is 14 residues. Between the trimmed V and J ends, which lost 4 bases and 4 bases, there was a span of 14 bases. CDR3 in DNA: TGCGCCAGCAGCAACAGACAGGAGCGCACTGAAGCTTTCTTT. Encoded protein: CASSNRQERTEAFF.

V usage is TRBV5-2 and J usage is TRBJ2-2; TRBD1 reflects the table's D call only, with no check against the DNA. TRBV5-2 is designated a pseudogene. The CDR3 extends over 15 amino acids. CDR3 sequence (DNA): TGTGCCATGGGCGCCGGGCTCGGTTACGCCGGGGAGCTGTTTTTT. Protein: CAMGAGLGYAGELFF.

Remarks on this clonotype: This could be a read error, since a much larger clone is one nucleotide away. V usage is TRBV6-5 and J usage is TRBJ1-1; a weak D match, TRBD1 (5 bases). The CDR3 consists of 12 residues. Trimming stripped 2 bases from V and 9 bases from J, with 10 bases between. Germline assignment: CDR1 MNHEY and CDR2 SVGAGI. CDR3 nucleotides: TGTGCCAGCAGTTACCGAGGGACTAAAGCTTTCTTT. This codes for CASSYRGTKAFF.

In its sample, this clonotype was seen a few times. The chain has TRBV12-3 or TRBV12-4 and TRBJ2-3; the D is unclear. The CDR3 is made up of 16 amino acids. Trimming took 5 bases from V and 6 from J, leaving 21 bases between them. CDR3: CASSPPSIPEGDTQYF. The CDR3 DNA sequence: TGTGCCAGCAGTCCCCCCTCGATTCCCGAAGGTGATACGCAGTATTTT.

V gene TRBV3-1 combines with J gene TRBJ2-1; 15 nucleotides align to TRBD2. The V gene end was trimmed by 3 bases and the J gene end by 7 bases; junction bases not matched to a gene: 7. The CDR3 runs to 17 residues. Germline values: CDR1 LGHDT, CDR2 YNNKEL (reference sequence). CDR3 nucleotide sequence: TGTGCCAGCAGCCAGAGTGGGGGGACTAGCGGGAGGAATGAGCAGTTCTTC. Protein product: CASSQSGGTSGRNEQFF.

This clonotype was seen more than once but under ten times. The chain uses TRBV24-1 and TRBJ2-1, with 10 bases matching TRBD2. The CDR3 runs to 16 residues. J lost 5 bases, V lost 3 bases, and 6 bases had no gene match. Looked up from germline, CDR1 is KGHDR and CDR2 is SFDVKD. CDR3 in DNA: TGTGCCACCAGTGATCCGCTAGCGGGAGCACACAATGAGCAGTTCTTC. It specifies CATSDPLAGAHNEQFF.

V and J are TRBV5-1 and TRBJ1-2, with 7 bases aligning to TRBD1. J lost 8 bases, V lost 5 bases, and 6 bases had no gene match. Germline V gene data show CDR1 as SGHRS and CDR2 as YFSETQ. CDR3 length: 12 amino acids. The CDR3 sequence: CASRPQGEGYTF. CDR3 DNA sequence: TGCGCCAGCAGACCCCAGGGGGAAGGCTACACCTTC.

This chain connects TRBV2 to TRBJ2-3; 12 positions agree with TRBD2. The V gene's germline CDR1 is SNHLY and CDR2 FYNNEI. The CDR3 spans 15 residues. J gave up 6 bases and V 7 bases, and 8 bases lay outside the gene matches. The CDR3 nucleotides read TGTGCCAGCAACCCAACTAGCGGGAGGATGGATACGCAGTATTTT. Translated, it gives CASNPTSGRMDTQYF.

The J gene is TRBJ2-7, the V gene TRBV5-6; D perhaps matches TRBD1 (6 bases). Trimming left V 4 bases short and J 9 bases short, with 14 bases between. Germline V CDR1 and CDR2: SGHDT, YYEEEE. This CDR3 comprises 12 residues. The CDR3 region has the DNA TGTGCCAGCAGCGCCTCTGACAGGCTGCAGTACTTC. It specifies CASSASDRLQYF.

This clonotype was detected ten times or more. The rearrangement uses TRBV5-1 and TRBJ2-1; 13 bases fit TRBD2. Germline V gene lookup returns CDR1 SGHRS and CDR2 YFSETQ. The CDR3 extends over 17 amino acids. V lost 0 bases to trimming and J lost 5 bases; unmatched junction nucleotides: 5. The CDR3 DNA sequence: TGCGCCAGCAGCTTGGTGACTAGCGGGGGGCCAGACAATGAGCAGTTCTTC. Translated: CASSLVTSGGPDNEQFF. Complete variable domain (other parts from reference TRBV5-1 and TRBJ2-1): KAGVTQTPRYLIKTRGQQVTLSCSPISGHRSVSWYQQTPGQGLQFLFEYFSETQRNKGNFPGRFSGRQFSNSRSEMNVSTLELGDSALYLCASSLVTSGGPDNEQFFGPGTRLTVL.

The chain joins TRBV11-2 to TRBJ2-3; maybe TRBD1 (6 bases). Trimming cost V 5 bases and J 2 bases, with 17 bases left between them. From germline, CDR1 is SGHAT and CDR2 FQNNGV. The CDR3 loop spans 16 amino acids. The CDR3 reads CASSPRWGPYTDTQYF. The DNA of the CDR3 is TGTGCCAGCAGCCCTAGATGGGGGCCTTACACAGATACGCAGTATTTT.

The J gene is TRBJ2-5, the V gene TRBV18; weak D call: TRBD1 (5 bases). V was clipped by 6 bases and J by 3 bases, with 17 bases between them. This CDR3 is built from 15 residues. Per germline, CDR1 KGHSH and CDR2 LQKENI. CDR3 amino acids: CASSRDLTDKETQYF. The CDR3, as DNA: TGTGCCAGCTCCCGAGACCTGACAGACAAAGAGACCCAGTACTTC.

The rearrangement uses TRBV5-1 and TRBJ1-1; D possibly corresponds to TRBD1 (5 bases). The CDR3 is 14 residues long. The germline CDR1 and CDR2 sequences are SGHRS and YFSETQ. V shed 0 bases and J shed 7 bases, with 13 bases lying between them. CDR3 amino acids: CASSLEAGNNEAFF. The CDR3 DNA follows: TGCGCCAGCAGCTTGGAAGCAGGGAATAATGAAGCTTTCTTT.

The chain employs TRBV2 and TRBJ2-5; 10 bases fit TRBD1. The CDR3 is made up of 15 amino acids. V dropped 7 bases and J dropped 7; count of bases not matched to a gene: 12. Germline V CDR1 and CDR2: SNHLY, FYNNEI. The CDR3 region is CASKWDRGNQVTQYF. In nucleotides, the CDR3 is TGTGCCAGCAAATGGGACAGGGGTAATCAGGTGACCCAGTACTTC.

This clonotype has only a few counts. The chain couples TRBV9 to TRBJ2-2; TRBD2 aligns across 7 bases. CDR1 is SGDLS, CDR2 YYNGEE, per germline. This CDR3 is built from 15 residues. Trimming cost V 2 bases and J 0 bases; bases outside gene matches: 1. The CDR3 DNA reads TGTGCCAGCAGCGTGGCGGGAGCGAACACCGGGGAGCTGTTTTTT. It is translated as CASSVAGANTGELFF.

J is TRBJ2-3 and V is TRBV6-1; TRBD2 agrees at 10 bases. Germline CDR1 is MNHNS and CDR2 is SASEGT. This CDR3 has 15 amino acids. After removal of 6 bases from V and 0 bases from J, the junction contained 3 bases not matched to a gene. The CDR3 nucleotides are TGTGCCAGCAGGCCTAGCGGGAGTAGCACAGATACGCAGTATTTT. Its translation: CASRPSGSSTDTQYF.

This clonotype has just a few counts. The chain combines TRBV16 with TRBJ1-5; D not resolved. Trimming cost V 1 base and J 4 bases, with 11 bases left between them. Looked up from germline, CDR1 is KGHSY and CDR2 is FQNENV. This CDR3 has 15 residues. CDR3 sequence: CASSQWSVSNQPQHF. The CDR3 region has the DNA TGTGCCAGCAGCCAATGGTCAGTTTCAAATCAGCCCCAGCATTTT.

The chain recombines TRBV6-5 with TRBJ2-3; 8 positions agree with TRBD2. V was pared by 0 bases and J by 2 bases, with 7 bases of the junction left unmatched. The CDR3 covers 17 residues. The germline V gene encodes CDR1 MNHEY and CDR2 SVGAGI. CDR3 DNA sequence: TGTGCCAGCAGTTACTCGAACGGCGGGAGGCCCACAGATACGCAGTATTTT. Amino acid sequence: CASSYSNGGRPTDTQYF.

The chain has TRBV6-1 and TRBJ2-3, with D maybe TRBD2 (6 bases). The germline CDR1 and CDR2 sequences are MNHNS and SASEGT. This CDR3 contains 15 residues. V was trimmed by 6 bases and J by 2 bases, leaving 15 bases between them. This CDR3 is CASSRLGGNTDTQYF. CDR3 nucleotide sequence: TGTGCCAGCAGCCGACTAGGCGGAAACACAGATACGCAGTATTTT.

The CDR3 here is CASREGSSEKLFF. The CDR3 DNA reads as TGCGCCAGCCGGGAGGGGAGTTCTGAAAAACTGTTTTTT. The chain joins TRBV5-1 to TRBJ1-4; a possible D gene is TRBD1 (5 bases). Germline V gene data show CDR1 as SGHRS and CDR2 as YFSETQ. The CDR3 spans 13 residues. Trimming shortened V by 7 bases and J by 7 bases, and 14 bases separated the two germline ends.

The rearrangement joins TRBV29-1 to TRBJ2-2, with 7 bases that match TRBD1. Germline V CDR1 and CDR2: SQVTM, ANQGSEA. This CDR3 spans 16 amino acids. Unmatched junction bases numbered 12, after V lost 6 bases and J lost 2 bases. The CDR3 sequence: CSVTNRDSYNTGELFF. The CDR3 DNA reads as TGCAGCGTGACAAACCGGGACAGCTACAACACCGGGGAGCTGTTTTTT.

This clonotype was seen more than once but under ten times. This chain links TRBV12-3 or TRBV12-4 with TRBJ2-6; D gene unclear. The CDR3 has 16 amino acids. Deletions cut 3 bases from V and 1 base from J, with 10 bases between. The CDR3 bases are TGTGCCAGCAGTTTCTCCACACTATCTGGGGCCAACGTCCTGACTTTC. Translated, it gives CASSFSTLSGANVLTF.

This clonotype has just a few counts. The chain combines TRBV10-3 with TRBJ2-1; perhaps TRBD2 as D (6 bases). The germline CDR1 and CDR2 sequences are ENHRY and SYGVKD. V dropped 6 bases and J dropped 4 bases, with 10 bases sitting between them. The CDR3 totals 13 residues. DNA for the CDR3: TGTGCCATCAGAGGGCTAGCGTACAATGAGCAGTTCTTC. It encodes CAIRGLAYNEQFF.

This clonotype was counted a few times. V and J are TRBV3-1 and TRBJ2-1; TRBD2 agrees at 15 bases. Unmatched junction bases numbered 19, after V lost 4 bases and J lost 12 bases. The CDR3 covers 19 residues. Germline CDR1 is LGHDT and CDR2 is YNNKEL (reference sequence). In DNA form, the CDR3 reads TGTGCCAGCAGCCGCCAGGGACTAGCGGGAGGTCCATATTCGTTCGGGCAGTTCTTC. Translated, it gives CASSRQGLAGGPYSFGQFF.

This clonotype has at least ten counts. The chain recombines TRBV5-1 with TRBJ2-1; D gene uncertain. The ends were cut back, 0 bases at V and 3 bases at J, with 10 bases in the middle. CDR1 and CDR2 (germline): SGHRS, YFSETQ. The CDR3 is made up of 15 amino acids. The CDR3 loop reads CASSLGSGLYNEQFF. The CDR3 DNA is TGCGCCAGCAGCTTGGGATCTGGGCTCTACAATGAGCAGTTCTTC.

The gene calls are TRBV27 and TRBJ2-1, with a possible D match to TRBD1 (5 bases). Germline assignment: CDR1 MNHEY and CDR2 SMNVEV (reference sequence). V was cut by 2 bases and J by 1 base, with 15 bases left in between. This CDR3 has 17 residues. CDR3 sequence (DNA): TGTGCCAGCAGTTTAGGGGCTACCCTTGGGTCCTACAATGAGCAGTTCTTC. The encoded protein is CASSLGATLGSYNEQFF.

J is TRBJ2-5 and V is TRBV4-1; D is perhaps TRBD2 (6 bases). CDR1 and CDR2 (germline): MGHRA, YSYEKL. The V gene lost 0 bases and the J gene lost 3 bases, with 17 bases spanning the gap. The CDR3 covers 17 residues. CDR3 coding DNA: TGCGCCAGCAGCCAAGATCCGGGGCAGGGCGGGAAAGAGACCCAGTACTTC. Translation: CASSQDPGQGGKETQYF.